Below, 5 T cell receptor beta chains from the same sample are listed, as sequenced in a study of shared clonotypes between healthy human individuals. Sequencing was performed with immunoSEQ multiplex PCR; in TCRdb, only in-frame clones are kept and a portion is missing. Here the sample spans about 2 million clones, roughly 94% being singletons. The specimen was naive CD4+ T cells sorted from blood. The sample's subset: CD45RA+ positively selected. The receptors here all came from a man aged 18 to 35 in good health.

The CDR3: CASSYPGRSTGELFF. CDR3 nucleotide sequence: TGTGCCAGCAGTTACCCGGGACGGAGCACCGGGGAGCTGTTTTTT. V usage is TRBV6-5 and J usage is TRBJ2-2; D possibly uses TRBD1 or TRBD2 (5 bases each). Per the germline V gene, CDR1 is MNHEY and CDR2 is SVGAGI. This CDR3 comprises 15 residues. Trimming shortened V by 2 bases and J by 4 bases, and 11 bases separated the two germline ends.

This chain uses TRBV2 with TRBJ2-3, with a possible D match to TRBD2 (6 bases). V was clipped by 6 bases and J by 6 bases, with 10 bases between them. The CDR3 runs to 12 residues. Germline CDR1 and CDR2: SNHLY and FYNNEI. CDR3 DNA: TGTGCCAGCAGGGCGGGGTTCGATACGCAGTATTTT. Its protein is CASRAGFDTQYF.

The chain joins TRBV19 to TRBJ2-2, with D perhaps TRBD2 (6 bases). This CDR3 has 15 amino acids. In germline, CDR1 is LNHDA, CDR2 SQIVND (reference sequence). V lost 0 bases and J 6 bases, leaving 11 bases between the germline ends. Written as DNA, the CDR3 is TGTGCCAGTAGTATAGATGCGGGGCGCTCCGGGGAGCTGTTTTTT. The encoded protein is CASSIDAGRSGELFF.

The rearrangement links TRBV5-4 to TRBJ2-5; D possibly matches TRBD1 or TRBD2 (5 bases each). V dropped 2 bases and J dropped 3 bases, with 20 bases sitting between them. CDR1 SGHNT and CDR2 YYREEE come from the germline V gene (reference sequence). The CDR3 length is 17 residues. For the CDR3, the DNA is TGTGCCAGCAGCTTTGGTGTCCGTGGGACGAAGGAAGAGACCCAGTACTTC. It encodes CASSFGVRGTKEETQYF.

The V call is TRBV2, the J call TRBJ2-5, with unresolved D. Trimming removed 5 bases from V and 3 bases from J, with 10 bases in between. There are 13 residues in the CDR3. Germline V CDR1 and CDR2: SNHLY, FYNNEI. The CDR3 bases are TGTGCCAGCAGTTACTACTCTAAAGAGACCCAGTACTTC. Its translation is CASSYYSKETQYF.